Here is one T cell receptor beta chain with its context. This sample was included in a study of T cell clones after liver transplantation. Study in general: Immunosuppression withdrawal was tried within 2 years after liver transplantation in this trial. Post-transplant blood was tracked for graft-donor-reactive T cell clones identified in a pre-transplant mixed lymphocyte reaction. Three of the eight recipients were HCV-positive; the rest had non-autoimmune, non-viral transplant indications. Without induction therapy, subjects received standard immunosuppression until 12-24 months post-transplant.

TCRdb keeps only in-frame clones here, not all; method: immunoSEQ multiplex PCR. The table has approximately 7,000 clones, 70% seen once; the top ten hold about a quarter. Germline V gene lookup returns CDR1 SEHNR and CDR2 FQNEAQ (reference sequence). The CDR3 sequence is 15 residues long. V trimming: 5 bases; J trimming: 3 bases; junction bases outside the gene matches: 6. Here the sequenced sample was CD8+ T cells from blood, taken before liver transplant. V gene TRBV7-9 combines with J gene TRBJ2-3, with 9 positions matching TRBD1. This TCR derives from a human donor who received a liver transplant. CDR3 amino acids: CASSGTGGATDTQYF. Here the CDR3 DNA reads TGTGCCAGCAGCGGAACAGGGGGCGCGACAGATACGCAGTATTTT.